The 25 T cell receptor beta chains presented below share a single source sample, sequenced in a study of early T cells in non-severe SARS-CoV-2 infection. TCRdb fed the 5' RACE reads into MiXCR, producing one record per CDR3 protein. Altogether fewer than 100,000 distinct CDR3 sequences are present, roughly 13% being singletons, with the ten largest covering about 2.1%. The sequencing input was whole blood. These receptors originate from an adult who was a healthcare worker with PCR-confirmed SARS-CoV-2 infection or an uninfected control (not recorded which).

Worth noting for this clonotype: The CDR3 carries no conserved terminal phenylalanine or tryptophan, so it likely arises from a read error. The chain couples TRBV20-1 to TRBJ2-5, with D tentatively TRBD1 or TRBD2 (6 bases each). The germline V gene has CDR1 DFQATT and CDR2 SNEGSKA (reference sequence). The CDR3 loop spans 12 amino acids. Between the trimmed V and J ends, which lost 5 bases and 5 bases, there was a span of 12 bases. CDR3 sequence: CSAGQGRETQYS. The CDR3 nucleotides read TGCAGTGCTGGGCAGGGGAGGGAGACCCAGTACTCC.

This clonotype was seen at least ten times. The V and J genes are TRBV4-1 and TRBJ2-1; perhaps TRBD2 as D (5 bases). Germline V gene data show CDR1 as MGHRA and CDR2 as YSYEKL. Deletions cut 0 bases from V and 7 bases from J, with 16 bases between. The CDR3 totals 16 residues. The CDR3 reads CASSQDSLGLGNEQFF. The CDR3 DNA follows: TGCGCCAGCAGCCAAGATTCGCTAGGACTTGGAAATGAGCAGTTCTTC.

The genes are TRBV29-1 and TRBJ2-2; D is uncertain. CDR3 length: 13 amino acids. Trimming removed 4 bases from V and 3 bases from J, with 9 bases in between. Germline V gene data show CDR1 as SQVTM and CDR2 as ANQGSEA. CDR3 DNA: TGCAGCGTTGGGGAAGGTTACACCGGGGAGCTGTTTTTT. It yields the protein CSVGEGYTGELFF.

CDR3 sequence: CASSPRDRGRETQYF. The DNA for the CDR3 is TGTGCCAGTAGTCCCCGGGACAGGGGGCGTGAGACCCAGTACTTC. V usage is TRBV19 and J usage is TRBJ2-5, with 12 bases matching TRBD1. The CDR3 contains 15 residues. V shed 5 bases and J 5 bases; nucleotides not matched to a gene: 6. Germline V CDR1 and CDR2: LNHDA, SQIVND (reference sequence).

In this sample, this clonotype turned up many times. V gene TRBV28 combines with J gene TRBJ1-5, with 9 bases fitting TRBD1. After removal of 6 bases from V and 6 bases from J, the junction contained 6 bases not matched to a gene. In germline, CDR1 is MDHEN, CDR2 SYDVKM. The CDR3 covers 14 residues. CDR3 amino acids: CASSTGQGIQPQHF. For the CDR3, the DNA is TGTGCCAGCAGCACCGGACAGGGGATTCAGCCCCAGCATTTT.

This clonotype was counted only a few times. The CDR3 DNA sequence: TGCGCCAGCAGCTCCTCGGGACTAAGGAACACCGGGGAGCTGTTTTTT. As protein: CASSSSGLRNTGELFF. The J gene is TRBJ2-2, the V gene TRBV5-1; 7 bases align to TRBD2. V dropped 3 bases and J dropped 1; count of bases not matched to a gene: 6. Germline-derived CDR1 and CDR2 are SGHRS and YFSETQ. The CDR3 totals 16 residues.

The DNA for the CDR3 is TGTGCCAGCACCCAGACAGGGGGCGCTCCCACGAGGTCTGGGGCCAACGTCCTGACTTTC. This sequence encodes CASTQTGGAPTRSGANVLTF. The V gene is TRBV6-6, the J gene TRBJ2-6; 10 positions agree with TRBD1. This CDR3 contains 20 residues. Trimming removed 7 bases from V and 1 base from J; junction bases left unmatched: 16. Germline V gene sequence: CDR1 MNHNY, CDR2 SVGAGI (reference sequence).

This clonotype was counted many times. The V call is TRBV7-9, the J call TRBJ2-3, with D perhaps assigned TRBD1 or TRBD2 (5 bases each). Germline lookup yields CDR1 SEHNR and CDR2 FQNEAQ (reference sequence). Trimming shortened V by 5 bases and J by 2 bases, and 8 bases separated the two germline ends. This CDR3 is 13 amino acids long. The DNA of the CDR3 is TGTGCCAGCAGCCGGGACCTCACAGATACGCAGTATTTT. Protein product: CASSRDLTDTQYF.

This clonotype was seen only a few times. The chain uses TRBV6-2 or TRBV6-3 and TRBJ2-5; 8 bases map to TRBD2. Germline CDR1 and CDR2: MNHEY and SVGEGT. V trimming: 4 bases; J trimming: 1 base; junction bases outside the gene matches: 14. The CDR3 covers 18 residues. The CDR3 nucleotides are TGTGCCAGCAGTTCCCATCGCCGGCGGGGGGCGGCCCAAGAGACCCAGTACTTC. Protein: CASSSHRRRGAAQETQYF.

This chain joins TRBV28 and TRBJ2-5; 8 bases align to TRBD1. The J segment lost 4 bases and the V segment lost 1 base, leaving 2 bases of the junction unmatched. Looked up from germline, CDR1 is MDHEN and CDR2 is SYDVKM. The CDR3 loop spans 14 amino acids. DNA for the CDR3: TGTGCCAGCAGTTTATCAGGGGGCACAGAGACCCAGTACTTC. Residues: CASSLSGGTETQYF.

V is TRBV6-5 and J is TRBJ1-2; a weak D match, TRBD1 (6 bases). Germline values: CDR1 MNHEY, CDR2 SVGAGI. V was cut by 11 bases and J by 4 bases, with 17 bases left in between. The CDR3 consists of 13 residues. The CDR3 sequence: CAARPQGTYGYTF. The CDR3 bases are TGTGCCGCAAGACCCCAGGGGACCTATGGCTACACCTTC.

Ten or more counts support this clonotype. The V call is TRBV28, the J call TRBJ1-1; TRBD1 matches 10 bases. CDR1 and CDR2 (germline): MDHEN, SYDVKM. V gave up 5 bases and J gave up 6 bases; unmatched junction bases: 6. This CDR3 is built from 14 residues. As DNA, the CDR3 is TGTGCCAGCAGTACCGGACAGGGGGTCGCTGAAGCTTTCTTT. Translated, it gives CASSTGQGVAEAFF.

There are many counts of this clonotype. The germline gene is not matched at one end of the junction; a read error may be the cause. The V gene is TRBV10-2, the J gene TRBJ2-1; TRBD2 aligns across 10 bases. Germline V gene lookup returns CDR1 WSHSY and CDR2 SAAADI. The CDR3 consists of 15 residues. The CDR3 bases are TGCGCCAGCAGTGAGTCGGGCCTAGCGGGGGAAGTCAAGGTCTTC. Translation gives CASSESGLAGEVKVF.

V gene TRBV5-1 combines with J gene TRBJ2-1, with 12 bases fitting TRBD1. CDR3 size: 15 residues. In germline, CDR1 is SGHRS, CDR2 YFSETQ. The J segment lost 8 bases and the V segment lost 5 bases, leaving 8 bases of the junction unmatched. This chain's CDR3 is CASRAGTGGLDEQFF. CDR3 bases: TGCGCCAGCAGGGCCGGGACAGGGGGCTTGGATGAGCAGTTCTTC.

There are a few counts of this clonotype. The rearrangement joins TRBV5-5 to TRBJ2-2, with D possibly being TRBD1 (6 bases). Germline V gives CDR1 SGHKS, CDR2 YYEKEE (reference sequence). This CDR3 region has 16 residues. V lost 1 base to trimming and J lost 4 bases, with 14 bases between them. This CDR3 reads CASSLSWTEITGELFF. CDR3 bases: TGTGCCAGCAGCTTGTCTTGGACAGAGATCACCGGGGAGCTGTTTTTT.

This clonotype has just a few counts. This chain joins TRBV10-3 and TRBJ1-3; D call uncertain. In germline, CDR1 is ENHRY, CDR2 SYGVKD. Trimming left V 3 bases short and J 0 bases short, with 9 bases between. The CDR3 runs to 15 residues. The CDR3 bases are TGTGCCATCAGTGACGGACGGGACTCTGGAAACACCATATATTTT. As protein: CAISDGRDSGNTIYF.

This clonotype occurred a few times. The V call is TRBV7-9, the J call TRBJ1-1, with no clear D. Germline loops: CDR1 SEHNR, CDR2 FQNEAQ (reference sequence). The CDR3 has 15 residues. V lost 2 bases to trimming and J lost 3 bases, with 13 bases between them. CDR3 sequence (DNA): TGTGCCAGCAGCTTAAGCTCATATAGAGACACTGAAGCTTTCTTT. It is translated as CASSLSSYRDTEAFF.

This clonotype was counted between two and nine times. The CDR3 sequence: CASSAQVNEKLFF. For the CDR3, the DNA is TGCGCCAGCAGTGCCCAGGTCAATGAAAAACTGTTTTTT. This chain uses TRBV10-1 with TRBJ1-4, with D hard to call. V lost 4 bases to trimming and J lost 5 bases, with 8 bases between them. Germline values: CDR1 WNHNN, CDR2 SYGVQD (reference sequence). The CDR3 is 13 residues long.

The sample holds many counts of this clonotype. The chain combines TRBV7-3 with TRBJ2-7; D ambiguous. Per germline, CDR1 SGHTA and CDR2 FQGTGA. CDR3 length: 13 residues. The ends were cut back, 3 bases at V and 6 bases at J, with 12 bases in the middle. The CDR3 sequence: CASSFHLGTEQYF. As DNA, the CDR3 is TGTGCCAGCAGCTTTCACCTAGGAACCGAGCAGTACTTC.

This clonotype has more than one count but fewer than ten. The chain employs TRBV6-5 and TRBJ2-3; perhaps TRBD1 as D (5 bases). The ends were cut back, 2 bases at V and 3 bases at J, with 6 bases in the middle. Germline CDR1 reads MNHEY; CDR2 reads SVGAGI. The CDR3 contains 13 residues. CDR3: CASSYDSTDTQYF. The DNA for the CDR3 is TGTGCCAGCAGTTACGACAGTACAGATACGCAGTATTTT.

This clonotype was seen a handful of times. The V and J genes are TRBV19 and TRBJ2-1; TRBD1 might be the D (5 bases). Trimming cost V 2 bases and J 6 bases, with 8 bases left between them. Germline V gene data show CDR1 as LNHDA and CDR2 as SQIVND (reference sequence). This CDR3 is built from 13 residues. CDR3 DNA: TGTGCCAGTAGTATATCAGGGATCAATGAGCAGTTCTTC. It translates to CASSISGINEQFF.

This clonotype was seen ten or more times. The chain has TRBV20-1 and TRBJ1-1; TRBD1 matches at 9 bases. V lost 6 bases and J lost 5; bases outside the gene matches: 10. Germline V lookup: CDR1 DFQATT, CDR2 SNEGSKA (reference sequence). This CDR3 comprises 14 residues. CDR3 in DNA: TGCAGTGCCCCGGGGACAGGGACCAATACTGAAGCTTTCTTT. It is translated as CSAPGTGTNTEAFF.

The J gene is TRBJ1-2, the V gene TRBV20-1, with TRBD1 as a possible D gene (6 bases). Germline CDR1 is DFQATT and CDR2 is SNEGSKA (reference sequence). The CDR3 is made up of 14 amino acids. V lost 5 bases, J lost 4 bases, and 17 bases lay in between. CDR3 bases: TGCAGTGCTCCCTCCGGACAGCACAGCTATGGCTACACCTTC. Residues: CSAPSGQHSYGYTF.

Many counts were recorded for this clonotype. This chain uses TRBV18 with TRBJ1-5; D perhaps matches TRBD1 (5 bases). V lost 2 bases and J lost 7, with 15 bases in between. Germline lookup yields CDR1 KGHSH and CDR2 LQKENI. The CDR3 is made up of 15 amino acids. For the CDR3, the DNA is TGTGCCAGCTCACCAGGGACGGCGGAGGGGCAGCCCCAGCATTTT. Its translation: CASSPGTAEGQPQHF.

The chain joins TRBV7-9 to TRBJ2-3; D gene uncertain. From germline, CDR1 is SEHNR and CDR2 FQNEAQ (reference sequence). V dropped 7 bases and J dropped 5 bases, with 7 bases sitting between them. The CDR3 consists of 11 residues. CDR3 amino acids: CASTAVDTQYF. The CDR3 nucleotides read TGTGCCAGCACCGCGGTAGATACGCAGTATTTT.